This T cell receptor (beta chain) appears in the sequencing data of a study of cytomegalovirus exposure and HLA in healthy donors. As regards this clone: The antigen is not known.

Study-level points and caveats: Altogether, some 170 TCR beta chains were recorded as cytomegalovirus-associated. By HLA locus, TCR association rates varied in a later analysis, with DRB1 showing the most and HLA-C the fewest.

It was with 60 Vbeta and 13 Jbeta primers that the PCR ran. Some clones are missing from TCRdb's copy, which holds only in-frame ones; the method was immunoSEQ multiplex PCR. Of 150,000 to 200,000 clones in the sample, around 78% are singletons; the top ten hold approximately 1%. The V end was cut by 7 bases, the J end by 4 bases, with 19 bases between. Looked up from germline, CDR1 is GTSNPN and CDR2 is SVGIG (reference sequence). The CDR3 length is 14 residues. The specimen sequenced was PBMCs. This chain links TRBV30 with TRBJ1-1; tentative D call: TRBD1 (6 bases). This receptor was identified in a woman between 35 and 50 years old in good health and CMV-seronegative. The chain's CDR3 is CAYREGTGITEAFF. The CDR3 region has the DNA TGTGCCTACCGAGAGGGTACAGGGATCACTGAAGCTTTCTTT. Drawing the rest from reference TRBV30 and TRBJ1-1, the complete variable domain is SQTIHQWPATLVQPVGSPLSLECTVEGTSNPNLYWYRQAAGRGLQLLFYSVGIGQISSEVPQNLSASRPQDRQFILSSKKLLLSDSGFYLCAYREGTGITEAFFGQGTRLTVV.